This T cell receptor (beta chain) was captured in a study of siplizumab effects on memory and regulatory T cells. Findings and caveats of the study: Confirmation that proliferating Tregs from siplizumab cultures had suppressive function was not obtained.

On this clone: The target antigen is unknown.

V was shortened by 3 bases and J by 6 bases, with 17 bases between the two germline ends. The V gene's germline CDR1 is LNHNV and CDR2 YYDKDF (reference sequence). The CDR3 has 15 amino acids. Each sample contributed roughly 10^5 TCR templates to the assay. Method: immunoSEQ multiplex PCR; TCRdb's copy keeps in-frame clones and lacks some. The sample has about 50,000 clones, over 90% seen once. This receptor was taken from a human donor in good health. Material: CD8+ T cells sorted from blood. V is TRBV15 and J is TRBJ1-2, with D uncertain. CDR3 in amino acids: CATSRYSRATDGYTF. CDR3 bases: TGTGCCACCAGCAGGTACTCCCGGGCGACCGATGGCTACACCTTC.